The sequence of this T cell receptor (beta chain) was determined in a study of tumor-infiltrating lymphocytes in localized non-small cell lung cancer. Assay used: immunoSEQ multiplex PCR; TCRdb lists only in-frame clones, some missing. The table shows some 30,000 clones, with 80% to 90% occurring only once. V lost 3 bases to trimming and J lost 2 bases; unmatched junction nucleotides: 2. Looked up from germline, CDR1 is SGHKS and CDR2 is YYEKEE (reference sequence). The CDR3 length is 15 residues. The J gene is TRBJ1-2, the V gene TRBV5-5; TRBD1 matches at 12 bases. The sequencing sample was made of lung tumor tissue. The clonotype comes from a human donor with non-small cell lung cancer. The CDR3, as DNA: TGTGCCAGCAGCTCGGGACAGGGGGCGAACTATGGCTACACCTTC. Translating gives CASSSGQGANYGYTF.